The 16 T cell receptor beta chains in this list originate from one sample, sequenced in a study of control samples from healthy donors and cancer patients. The method was immunoSEQ multiplex PCR; TCRdb's version includes in-frame clones alone and lacks a portion of them. The sample lists roughly 400,000 clones; over 75% were seen once. Material for sequencing was PBMCs. The receptors here all came from a man aged 40-55 years with head and neck cancer.

The chain is built from TRBV24-1 and TRBJ2-5; no reliable D call. The CDR3 is 12 amino acids. The V and J ends lost 0 bases and 2 bases respectively, with 0 bases between them. The germline V gene encodes CDR1 KGHDR and CDR2 SFDVKD. The CDR3 DNA reads as TGTGCCACCAGTGATTTGCAAGAGACCCAGTACTTC. Translation gives CATSDLQETQYF.

CDR3 DNA sequence: TGCGCCAGCAGCCAAGATCTGAGCCTGGGGACAGGTCAAAATTCACCCCTCCACTTT. This sequence encodes CASSQDLSLGTGQNSPLHF. J is TRBJ1-6 and V is TRBV4-3; 8 nucleotides align to TRBD1. In germline, CDR1 is LGHNA, CDR2 YSLEER. The CDR3 has 19 residues. With V trimmed by 0 bases and J by 7 bases, 14 bases remained unmatched.

The chain couples TRBV2 to TRBJ1-1; possible D gene TRBD1, 5 bases. CDR3 length equals 13 residues. V was pared by 6 bases and J by 4 bases, with 12 bases between. Germline V gene lookup returns CDR1 SNHLY and CDR2 FYNNEI. DNA of the CDR3: TGTGCCAGCAGCGCGGGGCCAGTCACTGAAGCTTTCTTT. Its translation is CASSAGPVTEAFF. Based on the CDR3 plus reference TRBV2 and TRBJ1-1, the full variable domain is EPEVTQTPSHQVTQMGQEVILRCVPISNHLYFYWYRQILGQKVEFLVSFYNNEISEKSEIFDDQFSVERPDGSNFTLKIRSTKLEDSAMYFCASSAGPVTEAFFGQGTRLTVV.

The J gene is TRBJ1-5, the V gene TRBV11-2, with TRBD1 as a possible D gene (5 bases). V was pared by 1 base and J by 7 bases, with 11 bases between. Germline V CDR1 and CDR2: SGHAT, FQNNGV. The CDR3 sequence is 14 residues long. The CDR3 DNA reads as TGTGCCAGCAGCTTAGTGGGCAGGGCGCAGCCCCAGCATTTT. Its translation is CASSLVGRAQPQHF.

The chain carries TRBV28 and TRBJ1-2; D remains unclear. The CDR3 loop spans 16 amino acids. V was pared by 1 base and J by 3 bases, with 15 bases between. CDR1 and CDR2 from the germline V gene are MDHEN and SYDVKM. The CDR3 DNA is TGTGCCAGCAGTTTATTAGGAAGGACGGGCGACTATGGCTACACCTTC. Protein: CASSLLGRTGDYGYTF.

The rearrangement joins TRBV19 to TRBJ1-1; 8 bases align to TRBD1. CDR3 length: 14 residues. The V gene's germline CDR1 is LNHDA and CDR2 SQIVND (reference sequence). The V and J ends lost 7 bases and 1 base, in that order; junction bases with no gene match: 5. The CDR3 DNA sequence: TGTGCCAGTACTCTGGGGACAGGGAACACTGAAGCTTTCTTT. Protein: CASTLGTGNTEAFF.

V gene TRBV28 combines with J gene TRBJ2-3; 9 bases match TRBD2. The CDR3 is 16 amino acids. Germline values: CDR1 MDHEN, CDR2 SYDVKM. V shed 5 bases, J shed 4 bases, and the junction held 10 bases outside the gene matches. The CDR3 region is CASSMVSGRVPDTQYF. DNA of the CDR3: TGTGCCAGCAGTATGGTTAGCGGGAGAGTCCCAGATACGCAGTATTTT.

The chain is built from TRBV30 and TRBJ1-5, with 10 bases aligning to TRBD1. CDR3 length equals 16 residues. The trim removed 0 bases at V and 4 bases at J, leaving 6 bases unmatched. Germline loops: CDR1 GTSNPN, CDR2 SVGIG (reference sequence). The CDR3 loop reads CAWSVGQGGFNQPQHF. The CDR3 coding sequence is TGTGCCTGGAGTGTCGGACAGGGGGGTTTTAATCAGCCCCAGCATTTT.

The V gene is TRBV7-2, the J gene TRBJ1-4; TRBD1 aligns across 7 bases. The CDR3 extends over 15 amino acids. Germline V gives CDR1 SGHTA, CDR2 FQGNSA. V lost 5 bases, J lost 3 bases, and 6 bases stayed unmatched. CDR3 sequence (DNA): TGTGCCAGCAGCCCACGACAGGGAGCTAATGAAAAACTGTTTTTT. Protein product: CASSPRQGANEKLFF.

There are a few counts of this clone. The V and J genes are TRBV6-6 and TRBJ1-2; a possible D gene is TRBD1 (6 bases). The germline CDR1 and CDR2 sequences are MNHNY and SVGAGI (reference sequence). The CDR3 is 14 residues long. Between the trimmed V and J ends, which lost 7 bases and 1 base, there was a span of 13 bases. The chain's CDR3 is CASTREGGNYGYTF. CDR3 DNA: TGTGCCAGCACCAGGGAGGGGGGTAACTATGGCTACACCTTC.

Concerning this clone: Other DNA sequences of this sample code for an identical CDR3. The J gene is TRBJ1-2, the V gene TRBV3-1 (or the pseudogene TRBV3-2), with 8 bases fitting TRBD1. Germline CDR1 LGHDT, CDR2 YNNKEL (reference sequence). There are 14 residues in the CDR3. With V trimmed by 4 bases and J by 5 bases, 6 bases remained unmatched. The CDR3 DNA sequence: TGTGCCAGCAGCCGTACAGGGGGGCCATATGGCTACACCTTC. Amino acids: CASSRTGGPYGYTF.

The V gene is TRBV28, the J gene TRBJ2-7, with D possibly matching TRBD2 (5 bases). This CDR3 contains 15 residues. Deletions cut 5 bases from V and 4 bases from J, with 18 bases between. CDR1 is MDHEN, CDR2 SYDVKM, per germline. The CDR3 DNA is TGTGCCAGCAGTCCTCCCGGCGGGCTAGTTTACGAGCAGTACTTC. It codes for CASSPPGGLVYEQYF.

The rearrangement joins TRBV5-4 to TRBJ2-2; D possibly matches TRBD1 or TRBD2 (5 bases each). The V gene's germline CDR1 is SGHNT and CDR2 YYREEE (reference sequence). CDR3 size: 15 residues. Trimming cost V 2 bases and J 5 bases, with 13 bases left between them. The CDR3 loop is CASSFPGTPTGELFF. The CDR3 DNA reads as TGTGCCAGCAGCTTCCCCGGGACGCCAACCGGGGAGCTGTTTTTT.

CDR3: CASSIGGETQYF. Written as DNA, the CDR3 is TGTGCCAGCAGCATTGGGGGAGAGACCCAGTACTTC. The chain couples TRBV11-2 to TRBJ2-5; D is possibly TRBD1 or TRBD2 (5 bases each). The length of the CDR3 is 12 residues. V dropped 5 bases and J dropped 4 bases, with 8 bases sitting between them. The V gene's germline CDR1 is SGHAT and CDR2 FQNNGV.

This sequence joins TRBV2 and TRBJ2-5; D is perhaps TRBD2 (6 bases). V lost 4 bases and J lost 5, with 17 bases in between. The CDR3 has 15 residues. The germline gives CDR1 SNHLY, CDR2 FYNNEI. The DNA for the CDR3 is TGTGCCAGCAGTGTGGGTCTAGCGAGTTCGGAGACCCAGTACTTC. This sequence encodes CASSVGLASSETQYF.

This clone was recorded only once. The chain couples TRBV28 to TRBJ1-3, with 7 bases aligning to TRBD1. J lost 3 bases, V lost 5 bases, and 16 bases had no gene match. The CDR3 runs to 18 residues. The germline V gene has CDR1 MDHEN and CDR2 SYDVKM. CDR3 loop: CASSGIQMDRRNGNTIYF. In DNA, the CDR3 is TGTGCCAGCAGTGGCATACAAATGGACAGGAGGAATGGAAACACCATATATTTT.